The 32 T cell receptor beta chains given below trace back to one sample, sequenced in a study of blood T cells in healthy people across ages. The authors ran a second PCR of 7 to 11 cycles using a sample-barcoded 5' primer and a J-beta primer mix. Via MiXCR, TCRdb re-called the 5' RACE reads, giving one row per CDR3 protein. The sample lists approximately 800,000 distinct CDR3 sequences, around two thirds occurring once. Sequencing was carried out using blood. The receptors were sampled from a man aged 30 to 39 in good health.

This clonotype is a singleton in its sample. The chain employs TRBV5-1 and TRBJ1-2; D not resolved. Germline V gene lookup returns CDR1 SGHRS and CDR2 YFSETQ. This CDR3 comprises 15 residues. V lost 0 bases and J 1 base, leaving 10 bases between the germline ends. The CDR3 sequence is CASSLDVPINYGYTF. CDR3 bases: TGCGCCAGCAGCTTGGATGTCCCGATTAACTATGGCTACACCTTC. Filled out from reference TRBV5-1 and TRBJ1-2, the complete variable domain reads KAGVTQTPRYLIKTRGQQVTLSCSPISGHRSVSWYQQTPGQGLQFLFEYFSETQRNKGNFPGRFSGRQFSNSRSEMNVSTLELGDSALYLCASSLDVPINYGYTFGSGTRLTVV.

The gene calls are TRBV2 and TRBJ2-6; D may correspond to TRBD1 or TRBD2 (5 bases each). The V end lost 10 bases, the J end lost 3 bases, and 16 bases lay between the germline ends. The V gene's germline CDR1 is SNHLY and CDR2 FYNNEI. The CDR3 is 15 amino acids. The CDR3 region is CATFVERGGANVLTF. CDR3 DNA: TGTGCCACCTTCGTGGAGAGGGGTGGGGCCAACGTCCTGACTTTC.

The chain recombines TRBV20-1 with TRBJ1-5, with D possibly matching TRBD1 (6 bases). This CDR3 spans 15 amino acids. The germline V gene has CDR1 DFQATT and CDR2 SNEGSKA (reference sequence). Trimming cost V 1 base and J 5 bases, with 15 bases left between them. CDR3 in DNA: TGCAGTGCTAGAGCCGACAGGACAATCCATCAGCCCCAGCATTTT. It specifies CSARADRTIHQPQHF.

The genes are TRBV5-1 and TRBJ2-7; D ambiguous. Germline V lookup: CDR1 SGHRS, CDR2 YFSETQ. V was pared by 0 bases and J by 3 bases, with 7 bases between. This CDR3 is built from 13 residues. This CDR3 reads CASSLETFYEQYF. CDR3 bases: TGCGCCAGCAGCTTGGAGACTTTCTACGAGCAGTACTTC.

The CDR3: CASSPRTGMRTDTQYF. In DNA, the CDR3 is TGTGCCAGCAGCCCTCGGACAGGGATGAGGACAGATACGCAGTATTTT. The rearrangement uses TRBV5-5 and TRBJ2-3, with 8 bases fitting TRBD1. Germline V gene data show CDR1 as SGHKS and CDR2 as YYEKEE (reference sequence). The junction had 10 bases not matched to a gene; V was cut back by 4 bases and J by 3 bases. This CDR3 comprises 16 residues.

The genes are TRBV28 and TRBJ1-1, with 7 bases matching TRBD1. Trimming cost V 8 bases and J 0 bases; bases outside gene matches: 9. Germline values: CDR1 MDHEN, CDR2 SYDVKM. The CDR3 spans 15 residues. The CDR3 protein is CASSGQFSVNTEAFF. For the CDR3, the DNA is TGTGCCAGCTCGGGACAGTTTAGTGTGAACACTGAAGCTTTCTTT.

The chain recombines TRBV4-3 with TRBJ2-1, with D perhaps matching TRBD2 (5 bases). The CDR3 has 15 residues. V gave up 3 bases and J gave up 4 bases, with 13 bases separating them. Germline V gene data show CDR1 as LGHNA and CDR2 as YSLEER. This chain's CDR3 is CASSHGEGLYNEQFF. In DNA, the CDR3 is TGCGCCAGCAGCCACGGGGAAGGGCTGTACAATGAGCAGTTCTTC.

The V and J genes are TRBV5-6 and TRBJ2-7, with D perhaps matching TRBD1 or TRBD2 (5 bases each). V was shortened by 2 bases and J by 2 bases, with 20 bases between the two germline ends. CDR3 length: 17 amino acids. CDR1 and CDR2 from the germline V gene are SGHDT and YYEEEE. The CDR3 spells CASSFFLFGTSPYEQYF. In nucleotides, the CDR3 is TGTGCCAGCAGCTTCTTCCTCTTCGGGACCTCCCCCTACGAGCAGTACTTC.

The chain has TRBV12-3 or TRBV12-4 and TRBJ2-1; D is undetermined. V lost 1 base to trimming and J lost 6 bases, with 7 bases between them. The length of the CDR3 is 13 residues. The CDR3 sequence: CASSLEPINEQFF. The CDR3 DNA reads TGTGCCAGCAGTTTAGAACCTATCAATGAGCAGTTCTTC.

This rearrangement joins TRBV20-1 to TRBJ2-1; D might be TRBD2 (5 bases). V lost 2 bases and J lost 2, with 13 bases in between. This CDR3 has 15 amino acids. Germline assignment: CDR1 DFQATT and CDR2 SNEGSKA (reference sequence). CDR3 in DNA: TGCAGTGCTAGACATCTAGCATCCCCCTACAATGAGCAGTTCTTC. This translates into CSARHLASPYNEQFF.

The CDR3 region is CATSRGGTDYGYTF. In nucleotides, the CDR3 is TGTGCCACCAGCAGAGGCGGGACAGACTATGGCTACACCTTC. The chain combines TRBV15 with TRBJ1-2; TRBD1 matches 7 bases. Per germline, CDR1 LNHNV and CDR2 YYDKDF (reference sequence). This CDR3 comprises 14 residues. V trimming: 1 base; J trimming: 3 bases; junction bases outside the gene matches: 2.

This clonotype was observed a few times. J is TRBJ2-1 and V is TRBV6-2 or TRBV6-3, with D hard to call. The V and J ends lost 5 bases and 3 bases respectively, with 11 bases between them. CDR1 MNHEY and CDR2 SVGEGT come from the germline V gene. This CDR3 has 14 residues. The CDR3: CASSRASLYNEQFF. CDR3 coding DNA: TGTGCCAGCAGTCGGGCATCTCTCTACAATGAGCAGTTCTTC.

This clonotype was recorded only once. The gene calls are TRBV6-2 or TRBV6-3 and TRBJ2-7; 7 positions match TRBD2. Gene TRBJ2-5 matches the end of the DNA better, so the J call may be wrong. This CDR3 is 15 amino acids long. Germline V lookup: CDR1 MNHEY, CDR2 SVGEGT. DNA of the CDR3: TGTGCCAGCAGTTATGAGGCGCGCGGGGGAGAGACCCAGTACTTC. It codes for CASSYEARGGETQYF.

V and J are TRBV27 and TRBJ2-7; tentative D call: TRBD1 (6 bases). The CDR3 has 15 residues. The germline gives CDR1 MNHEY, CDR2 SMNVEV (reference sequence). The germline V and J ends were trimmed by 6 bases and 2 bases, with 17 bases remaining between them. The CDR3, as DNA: TGTGCCAGCAGCAGCCGGGGACATAAAACCTACGAGCAGTACTTC. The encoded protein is CASSSRGHKTYEQYF.

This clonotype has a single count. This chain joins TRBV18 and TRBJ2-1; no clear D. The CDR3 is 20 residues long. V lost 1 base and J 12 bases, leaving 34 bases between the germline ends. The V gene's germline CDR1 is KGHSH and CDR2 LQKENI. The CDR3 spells CASSPREATGPGTTLIGQFF. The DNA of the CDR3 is TGTGCCAGCTCACCACGAGAGGCCACCGGACCCGGAACGACCCTAATTGGGCAGTTCTTC.

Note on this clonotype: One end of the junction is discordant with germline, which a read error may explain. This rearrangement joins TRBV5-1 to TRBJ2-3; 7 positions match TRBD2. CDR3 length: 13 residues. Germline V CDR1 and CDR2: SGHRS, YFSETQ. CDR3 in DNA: TGCGCCAGCAGGACGACTAGCACAGATATGCAGTATTTT. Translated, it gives CASRTTSTDMQYF.

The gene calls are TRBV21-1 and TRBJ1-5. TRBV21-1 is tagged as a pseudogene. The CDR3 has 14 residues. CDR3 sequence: CASSKVGVRQPQHF. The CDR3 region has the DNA TGTGCCAGCAGCAAAGTCGGGGTTCGGCAGCCCCAGCATTTT.

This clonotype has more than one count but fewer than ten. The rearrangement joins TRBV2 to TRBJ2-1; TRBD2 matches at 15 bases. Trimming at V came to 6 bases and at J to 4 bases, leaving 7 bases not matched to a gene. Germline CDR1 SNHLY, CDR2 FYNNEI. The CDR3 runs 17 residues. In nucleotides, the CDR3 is TGTGCCAGCAGCCGGACTAGCGGGGGGGCAAGTTACAATGAGCAGTTCTTC. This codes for CASSRTSGGASYNEQFF.

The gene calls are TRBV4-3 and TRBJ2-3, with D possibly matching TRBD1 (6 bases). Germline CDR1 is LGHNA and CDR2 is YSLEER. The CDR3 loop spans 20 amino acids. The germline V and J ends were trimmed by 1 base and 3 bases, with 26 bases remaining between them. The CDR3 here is CASSQGYTNGQLFKTDTQYF. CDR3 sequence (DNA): TGCGCCAGCAGCCAAGGATACACGAACGGACAGTTGTTCAAGACAGATACGCAGTATTTT.

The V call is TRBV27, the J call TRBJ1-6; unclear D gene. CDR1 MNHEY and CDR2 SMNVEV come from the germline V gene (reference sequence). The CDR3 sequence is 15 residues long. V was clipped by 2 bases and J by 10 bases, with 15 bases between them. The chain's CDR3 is CASSLGAGLGSPLHF. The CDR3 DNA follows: TGTGCCAGCAGTTTAGGTGCGGGGTTGGGCTCACCCCTCCACTTT.

CDR3 DNA sequence: TGTGCCAGCAGCCAGCCGACTAGCGGGGGAGAGACCCAGTACTTC. It encodes CASSQPTSGGETQYF. V gene TRBV7-8 combines with J gene TRBJ2-5; 12 nucleotides match TRBD2. This CDR3 comprises 15 residues. The junction had 5 bases not matched to a gene; V was cut back by 5 bases and J by 4 bases. The V gene's germline CDR1 is SGHVS and CDR2 FQNEAQ. Complete variable domain (other parts from reference TRBV7-8 and TRBJ2-5): GAGVSQSPRYKVAKRGQDVALRCDPISGHVSLFWYQQALGQGPEFLTYFQNEAQLDKSGLPSDRFFAERPEGSVSTLKIQRTQQEDSAVYLCASSQPTSGGETQYFGPGTRLLVL.

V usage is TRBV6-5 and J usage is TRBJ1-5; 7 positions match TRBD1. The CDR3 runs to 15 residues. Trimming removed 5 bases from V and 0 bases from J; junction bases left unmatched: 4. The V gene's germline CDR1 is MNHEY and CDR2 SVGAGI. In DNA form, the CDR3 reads TGTGCCAGCAGTACCGGACAGGATAGCAATCAGCCCCAGCATTTT. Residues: CASSTGQDSNQPQHF.

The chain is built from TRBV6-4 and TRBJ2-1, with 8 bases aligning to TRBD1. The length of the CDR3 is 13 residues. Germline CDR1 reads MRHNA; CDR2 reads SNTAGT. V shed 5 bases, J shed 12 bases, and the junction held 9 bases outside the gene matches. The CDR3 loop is CASSPGQGSAQFF. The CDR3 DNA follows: TGTGCCAGCAGTCCAGGACAGGGAAGTGCGCAGTTCTTC.

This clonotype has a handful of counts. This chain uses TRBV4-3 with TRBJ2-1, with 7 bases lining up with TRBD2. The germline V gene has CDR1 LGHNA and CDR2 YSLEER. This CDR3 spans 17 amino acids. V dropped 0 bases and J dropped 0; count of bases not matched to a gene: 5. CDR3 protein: CASSQDSAGSSYNEQFF. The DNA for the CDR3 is TGCGCCAGCAGCCAAGACTCAGCGGGGAGCTCCTACAATGAGCAGTTCTTC.

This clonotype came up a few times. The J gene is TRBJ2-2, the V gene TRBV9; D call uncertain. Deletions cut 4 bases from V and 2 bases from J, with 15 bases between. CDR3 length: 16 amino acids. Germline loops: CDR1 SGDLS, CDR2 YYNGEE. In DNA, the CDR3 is TGTGCCAGCAGCTCCCGGACGGAAACCAACACCGGGGAGCTGTTTTTT. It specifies CASSSRTETNTGELFF.

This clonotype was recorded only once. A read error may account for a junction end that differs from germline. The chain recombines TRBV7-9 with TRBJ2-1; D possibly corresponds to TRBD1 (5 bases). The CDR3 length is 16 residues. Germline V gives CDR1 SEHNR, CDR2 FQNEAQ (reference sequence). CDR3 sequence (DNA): TGTGCCACCAGCAGACTGGGGCCAGGACCGATCAATGAGCAGTTCTTC. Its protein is CATSRLGPGPINEQFF.

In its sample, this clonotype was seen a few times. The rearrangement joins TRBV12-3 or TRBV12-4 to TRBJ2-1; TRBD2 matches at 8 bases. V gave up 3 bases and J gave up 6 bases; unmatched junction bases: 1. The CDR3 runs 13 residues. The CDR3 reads CASSLRGANEQFF. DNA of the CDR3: TGTGCCAGCAGTTTGCGGGGGGCCAATGAGCAGTTCTTC.

CDR3 sequence: CASSLGRDGGYTF. CDR3 DNA sequence: TGTGCCAGCAGCTTAGGCAGGGATGGTGGCTACACCTTC. This chain uses TRBV7-9 with TRBJ1-2; a weak D match, TRBD1 (5 bases). The V gene's germline CDR1 is SEHNR and CDR2 FQNEAQ (reference sequence). The CDR3 length is 13 residues. V was shortened by 1 base and J by 7 bases, with 10 bases between the two germline ends. Full variable domain (outside the CDR3, taken from reference TRBV7-9 and TRBJ1-2): DTGVSQNPRHKITKRGQNVTFRCDPISEHNRLYWYRQTLGQGPEFLTYFQNEAQLEKSRLLSDRFSAERPKGSFSTLEIQRTEQGDSAMYLCASSLGRDGGYTFGSGTRLTVV.

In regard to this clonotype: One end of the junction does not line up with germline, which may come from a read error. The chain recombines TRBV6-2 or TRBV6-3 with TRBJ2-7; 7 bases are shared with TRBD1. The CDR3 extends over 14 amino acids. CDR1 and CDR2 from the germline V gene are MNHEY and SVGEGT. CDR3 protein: CAGSYDRDPYEQYF. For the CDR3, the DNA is TGTGCCGGCAGTTACGACAGGGATCCCTACGAGCAGTACTTC.

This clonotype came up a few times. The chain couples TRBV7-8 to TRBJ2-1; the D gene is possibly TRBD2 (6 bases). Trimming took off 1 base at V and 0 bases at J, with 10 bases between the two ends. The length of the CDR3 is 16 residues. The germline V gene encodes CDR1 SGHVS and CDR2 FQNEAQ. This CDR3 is CASSLVGRYSYNEQFF. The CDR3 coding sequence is TGTGCCAGCAGCTTAGTCGGGAGATACTCCTACAATGAGCAGTTCTTC.

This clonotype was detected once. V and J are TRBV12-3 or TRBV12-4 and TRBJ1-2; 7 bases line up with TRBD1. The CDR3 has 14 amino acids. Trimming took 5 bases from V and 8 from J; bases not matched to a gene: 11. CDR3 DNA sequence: TGTGCCAGCAGTCAGCAGGGGGGGCCTCGGGGCTACACCTTC. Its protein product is CASSQQGGPRGYTF.

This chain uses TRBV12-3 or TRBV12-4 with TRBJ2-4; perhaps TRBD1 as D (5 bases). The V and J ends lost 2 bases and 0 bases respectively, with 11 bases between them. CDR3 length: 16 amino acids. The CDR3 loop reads CASSLLDNRAKNIQYF. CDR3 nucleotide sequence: TGTGCCAGCAGTTTATTGGACAACCGAGCCAAAAACATTCAGTACTTC.